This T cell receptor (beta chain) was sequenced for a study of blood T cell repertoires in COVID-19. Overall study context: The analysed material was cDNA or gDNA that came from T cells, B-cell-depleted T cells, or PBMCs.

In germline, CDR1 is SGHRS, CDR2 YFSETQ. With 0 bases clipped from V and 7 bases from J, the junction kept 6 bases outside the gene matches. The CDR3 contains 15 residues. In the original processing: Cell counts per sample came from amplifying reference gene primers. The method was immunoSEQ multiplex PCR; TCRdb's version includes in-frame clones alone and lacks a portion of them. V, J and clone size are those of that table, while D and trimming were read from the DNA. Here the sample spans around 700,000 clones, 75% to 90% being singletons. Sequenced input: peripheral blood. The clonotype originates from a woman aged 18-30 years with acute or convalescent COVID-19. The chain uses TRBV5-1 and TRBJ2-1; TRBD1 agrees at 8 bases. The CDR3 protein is CASSLVEGDRNEQFF. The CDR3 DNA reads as TGCGCCAGCAGCTTGGTAGAGGGGGACAGGAATGAGCAGTTCTTC.